This T cell receptor beta chain was recorded in a study of blood T cell repertoires in COVID-19. Study at large: Some COVID-19 samples were acute and others convalescent; all came from the United States, Italy and Spain. Sources were T cells, B-cell-depleted T cells, or PBMCs; the material itself was cDNA or gDNA.

The CDR3 covers 14 residues. V dropped 3 bases and J dropped 4 bases, with 12 bases sitting between them. The germline V gene encodes CDR1 SGHNT and CDR2 YENEEA. Per the original data handling: Counts of nucleated cells, estimated from reference gene primer amplification, were obtained. Sequencing used immunoSEQ multiplex PCR; TCRdb keeps in-frame clones, though not all of them. The DNA was the basis for D and trimming; V, J and clone size are from that table. The sample lists 300,000 to 400,000 clones, around 87% occurring once. Sequencing was performed on peripheral blood. This clonotype originated in a woman between 50 and 59 years old who had recovered from COVID-19. V is TRBV11-3 and J is TRBJ1-1; TRBD1 is a possible D gene (6 bases). In DNA form, the CDR3 reads TGTGCCAGCAGCTTGTCAGGGGTGAGCACTGAAGCTTTCTTT. This translates into CASSLSGVSTEAFF.